This entry lists 5 T cell receptor beta chains sequenced from one sample in a study of T cell repertoires in cytomegalovirus infection. The antigens for these receptors are not known. TCRdb reprocessed the reads via MiXCR and lists one record per CDR3 protein. The table has under 500,000 distinct CDR3 sequences, under 45% seen once. The sequences come from cultured PBMCs, collected from culture after CMV antigen stimulation. These receptor sequences come from a human donor in good health (CMV status not recorded). Some clones in this sample may be carry-over from other donors' samples.

This clonotype was observed once. The chain joins TRBV19 to TRBJ1-1; D gene ambiguous. With 9 bases removed from V and 5 bases from J, the gap between germline ends came to 10 bases. The CDR3 has 11 residues. Looked up from germline, CDR1 is LNHDA and CDR2 is SQIVND (reference sequence). The CDR3 DNA reads TGTGCCAGCGCCGCTAGTACTGAAGCTTTCTTT. Amino acid sequence: CASAASTEAFF.

The chain employs TRBV6-2 or TRBV6-3 and TRBJ1-1; no reliable D call. The V and J ends lost 6 bases and 5 bases respectively, with 13 bases between them. The CDR3 sequence is 13 residues long. In germline, CDR1 is MNHEY, CDR2 SVGEGT. Here the CDR3 DNA reads TGTGCCAGCAGCCTCTCTTCGGTTACTGAAGCTTTCTTT. It is translated as CASSLSSVTEAFF.

This clonotype was counted between two and nine times. V gene TRBV7-2 combines with J gene TRBJ2-3, with TRBD2 matching 10 bases. CDR3 size: 14 residues. The germline V gene encodes CDR1 SGHTA and CDR2 FQGNSA. J lost 4 bases, V lost 6 bases, and 4 bases had no gene match. The CDR3 here is CASRRSGGPDTQYF. The CDR3 coding sequence is TGTGCCAGCAGGCGTAGCGGGGGGCCAGATACGCAGTATTTT.

This clonotype was counted between two and nine times. The chain employs TRBV7-2 and TRBJ1-2; a possible D gene is TRBD1 (5 bases). Germline-derived CDR1 and CDR2 are SGHTA and FQGNSA. CDR3 length: 14 amino acids. Trimming pared 2 bases from V and 4 bases from J, leaving 11 bases between. CDR3 coding DNA: TGTGCCAGCAGCTTACACGGCGGGGGCTATGGCTACACCTTC. Translation gives CASSLHGGGYGYTF.

V is TRBV19 and J is TRBJ2-2; tentatively, D is TRBD1 or TRBD2 (8 bases each). The germline V gene encodes CDR1 LNHDA and CDR2 SQIVND (reference sequence). Trimming cost V 6 bases and J 7 bases, with 24 bases left between them. CDR3 length: 17 amino acids. CDR3 amino acids: CASSGTGGRGGSGELFF. The CDR3, as DNA: TGTGCCAGTAGCGGGACAGGTGGACGGGGGGGGAGCGGGGAGCTGTTTTTT.